This TCR beta chain emerged from a study of CD8 T cells in ankylosing spondylitis. Broader study findings: Matched ankylosing spondylitis synovial fluid reportedly showed significant enrichment of disease-linked clones.

Making use of molecular barcodes, quantitative 5'-RACE generated TCR beta libraries. Each CDR3 protein gets one entry after TCRdb re-called the 5' RACE reads with MiXCR. Of some 16,000 distinct CDR3 sequences listed, 7% to 10% are singletons. Germline CDR1 reads DFQATT; CDR2 reads SNEGSKA (reference sequence). V shed 6 bases and J shed 3 bases, with 21 bases lying between them. This CDR3 contains 15 residues. Ten or more counts support this clonotype. Its antigen is as yet unknown. The material sequenced was blood. The chain is built from TRBV20-1 and TRBJ2-7; D possibly uses TRBD1 or TRBD2 (5 bases each). This receptor was obtained from a male donor with ankylosing spondylitis or in good health (not recorded which). CDR3: CSAGQRTWSIYEQYF. The DNA of the CDR3 is TGCAGTGCCGGACAAAGGACTTGGTCGATCTACGAGCAGTACTTC.